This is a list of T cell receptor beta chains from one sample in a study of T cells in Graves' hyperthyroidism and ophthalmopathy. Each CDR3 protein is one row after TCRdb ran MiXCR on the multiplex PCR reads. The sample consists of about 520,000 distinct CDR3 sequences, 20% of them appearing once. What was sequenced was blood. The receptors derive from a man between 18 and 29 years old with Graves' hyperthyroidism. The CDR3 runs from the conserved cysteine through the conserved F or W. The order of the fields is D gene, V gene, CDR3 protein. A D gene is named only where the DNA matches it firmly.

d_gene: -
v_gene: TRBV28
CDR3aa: CASSLRSGGQPQHF

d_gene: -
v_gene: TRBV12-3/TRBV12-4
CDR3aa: CASSLVRGPIEKLFF

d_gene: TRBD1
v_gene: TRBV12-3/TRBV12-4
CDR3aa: CASSLGTGFLYGYTF

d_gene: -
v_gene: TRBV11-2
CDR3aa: CASSLGMAAEQYF

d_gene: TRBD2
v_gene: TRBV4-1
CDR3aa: CASSQDGGGAAGTQYF

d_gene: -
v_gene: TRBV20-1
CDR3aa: CSARGEENTIYF

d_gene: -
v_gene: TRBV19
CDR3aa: CASSIGGALDYGYTF

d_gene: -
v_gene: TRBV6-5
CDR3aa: CASSHHLTESYGYTF

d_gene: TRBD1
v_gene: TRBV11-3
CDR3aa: CASSRGDRGRETQYF

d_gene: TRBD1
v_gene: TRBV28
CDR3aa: CASSPGQARPQHF

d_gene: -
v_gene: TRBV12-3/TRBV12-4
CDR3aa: CASRRGGHLYEQYF

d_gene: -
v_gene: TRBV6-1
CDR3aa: CASSDQYQETQYF

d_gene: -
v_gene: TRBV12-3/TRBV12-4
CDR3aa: CASSFGQTLNTEAFF

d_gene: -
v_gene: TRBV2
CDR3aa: CASKNGQGRYGYTF

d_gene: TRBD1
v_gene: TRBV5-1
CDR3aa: CASSLETGAYEQYF

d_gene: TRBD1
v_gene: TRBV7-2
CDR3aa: CASSRTGYTGELFF

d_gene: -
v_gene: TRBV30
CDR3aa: CAWSGVYEQYF

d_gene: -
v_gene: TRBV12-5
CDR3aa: CASGFGQNPVDYGYTF

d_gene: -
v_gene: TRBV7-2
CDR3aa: CASNLGQRDGYTF

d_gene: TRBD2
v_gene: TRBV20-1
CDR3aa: CSALSGTSGSYEQYF

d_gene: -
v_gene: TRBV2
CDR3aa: CASNEGVEGYTF

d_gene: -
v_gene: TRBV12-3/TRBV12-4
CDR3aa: CASSLATGVGTTYGYTF

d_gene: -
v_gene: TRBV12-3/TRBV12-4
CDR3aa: CASREWGSYEQYF

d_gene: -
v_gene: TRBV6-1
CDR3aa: CATGNQPQHF

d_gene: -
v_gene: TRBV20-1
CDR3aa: CSALAAPYQETQYF

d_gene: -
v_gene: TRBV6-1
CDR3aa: CASSESPGDEQYF

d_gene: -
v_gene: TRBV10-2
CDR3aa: CASRGTGYTGELFF

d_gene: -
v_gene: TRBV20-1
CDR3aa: CSASSRAWNTEAFF

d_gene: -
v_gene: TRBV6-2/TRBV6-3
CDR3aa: CASSYSGSNQPQHF

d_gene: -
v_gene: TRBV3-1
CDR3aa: CASSQKGGKPQHF

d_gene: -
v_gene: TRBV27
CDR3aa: CASSLSKAYEQYF

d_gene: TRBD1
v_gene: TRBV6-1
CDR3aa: CASSQGQADDTEAFF

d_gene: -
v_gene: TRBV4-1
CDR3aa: CASSPTGRNEKLFF

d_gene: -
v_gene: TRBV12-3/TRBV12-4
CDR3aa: CASIGKGTTQYF

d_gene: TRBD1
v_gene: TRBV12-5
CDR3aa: CASGWETGGNQPQHF

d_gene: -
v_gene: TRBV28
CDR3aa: CASYAGNQPQHF

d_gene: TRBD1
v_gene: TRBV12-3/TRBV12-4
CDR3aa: CASSQGTERHF

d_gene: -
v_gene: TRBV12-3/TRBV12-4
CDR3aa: CASSPNSRDEQYF

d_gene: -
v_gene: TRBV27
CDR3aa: CASSFASPGANVLTF

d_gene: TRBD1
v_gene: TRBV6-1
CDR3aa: CASNRQGQETQYF

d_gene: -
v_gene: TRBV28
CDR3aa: CASSTDSQTSYEQYF

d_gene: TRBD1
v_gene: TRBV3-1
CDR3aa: CASSHRQGGTEAFF

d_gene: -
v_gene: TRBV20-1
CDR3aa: CSARVWVSTDTQYF

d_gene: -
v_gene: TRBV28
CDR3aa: CAGSLLGFVDTIYF